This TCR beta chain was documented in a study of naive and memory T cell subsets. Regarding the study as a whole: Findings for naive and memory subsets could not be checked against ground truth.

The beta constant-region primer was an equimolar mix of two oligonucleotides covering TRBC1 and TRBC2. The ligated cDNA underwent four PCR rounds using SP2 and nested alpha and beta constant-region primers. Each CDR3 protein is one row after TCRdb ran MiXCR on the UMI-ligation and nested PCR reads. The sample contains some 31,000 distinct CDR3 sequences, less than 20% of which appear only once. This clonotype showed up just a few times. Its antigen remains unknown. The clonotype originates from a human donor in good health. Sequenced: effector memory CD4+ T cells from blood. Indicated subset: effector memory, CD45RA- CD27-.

CDR3 in DNA: TGCAGTGCTAGAGAAAGCACCGTTAGCACAGATACGCAGTATTTT. Its protein is CSARESTVSTDTQYF. The chain employs TRBV20-1 and TRBJ2-3; D gene uncertain. V lost 0 bases, J lost 0 bases, and 10 bases lay in between. The CDR3 is 15 amino acids. Germline loops: CDR1 DFQATT, CDR2 SNEGSKA (reference sequence).